This T cell receptor beta chain was retrieved from a study of cytomegalovirus exposure and HLA in healthy donors. Overall study context: The same platform was used for the 90 to 150 validation repertoires as for the roughly 660 first-cohort repertoires, as reported in a later analysis. Findings and limits, study-wide: The study recorded over 150 TCR beta chains that were cytomegalovirus-associated. According to a later analysis, TCR clusters from the first cohort tended to co-occur in the 120 or so validation repertoires.

With regard to this clone: Its antigen is not identified.

Libraries were prepared by immunoSEQ multiplex PCR; TCRdb keeps only in-frame clonotypes and omits some of them. The table has some 140,000 clones, around 90% seen once. V shed 6 bases and J 7 bases; nucleotides not matched to a gene: 17. CDR1 is MGHRA and CDR2 is YSYEKL in the germline V gene. This CDR3 has 16 residues. Sequenced: PBMCs. The chain is built from TRBV4-1 and TRBJ1-2; TRBD1 agrees at 7 bases. The clonotype was recovered from a woman aged 25 to 45 in good health and CMV-seropositive. Here the CDR3 reads CASSQNDRDTAPGYTF. The CDR3 DNA sequence: TGCGCCAGCAGTCAGAACGACAGGGATACGGCTCCTGGCTACACCTTC.